Listed below are T cell receptor beta chains from one sample, sequenced in a study of cytomegalovirus exposure and HLA in healthy donors. Using immunoSEQ multiplex PCR, the repertoire was profiled, and TCRdb retains in-frame clones only, with some absent. The sample includes some 120,000 clones, about 77% of them seen just once. Sequencing was performed on PBMCs. Receptors were obtained from a man aged 50 or older in good health and CMV-seronegative. The CDR3 runs from the conserved cysteine through the conserved F or W. A D gene is named only where the DNA matches it firmly. The size field is filled for only some rows; it gives once, few, many or a size class.

j_call: TRBJ2-1
v_call: TRBV5-1
cdr3_length: 16
clone_size: NA
d_call: TRBD2
cdr3_aa: CASSLELAGGPNEQFF
cdr3_nt: TGCGCCAGCAGCTTGGAACTAGCGGGAGGGCCGAATGAGCAGTTCTTC

j_call: TRBJ2-2
v_call: TRBV7-2
cdr3_length: 12
clone_size: NA
d_call: NA
cdr3_aa: CASSSRVGELFF
cdr3_nt: TGTGCCAGCAGCTCCCGTGTGGGGGAGCTGTTTTTT

j_call: TRBJ2-2
v_call: TRBV4-2
cdr3_length: 20
clone_size: NA
d_call: TRBD2
cdr3_aa: CASSPQGLAGGHGGTGELFF
cdr3_nt: TGTGCCAGCAGCCCACAGGGGCTAGCGGGAGGGCACGGGGGCACCGGGGAGCTGTTTTTT

j_call: TRBJ2-3
v_call: TRBV29-1
cdr3_length: 16
clone_size: NA
d_call: TRBD1
cdr3_aa: CSVESFDRGLFDTQYF
cdr3_nt: TGCAGCGTTGAAAGTTTCGACAGGGGGCTTTTCGATACGCAGTATTTT

j_call: TRBJ2-2
v_call: TRBV7-2
cdr3_length: 16
clone_size: NA
d_call: NA
cdr3_aa: CASSLWAGGNTGELFF
cdr3_nt: TGTGCCAGCAGCTTATGGGCCGGGGGTAACACCGGGGAGCTGTTTTTT

j_call: TRBJ2-7
v_call: TRBV18
cdr3_length: 14
clone_size: once
d_call: TRBD1
cdr3_aa: CASSPTGQGDEQYF
cdr3_nt: TGTGCCAGCTCACCAACTGGACAGGGGGACGAGCAGTACTTC

j_call: TRBJ1-2
v_call: TRBV7-9
cdr3_length: 14
clone_size: once
d_call: NA
cdr3_aa: CASSISGDHYGYTF
cdr3_nt: TGTGCCAGCAGCATTAGCGGGGACCACTATGGCTACACCTTC

j_call: TRBJ2-6
v_call: TRBV4-1
cdr3_length: 15
clone_size: few
d_call: NA
cdr3_aa: CASSQERGTPNVLTF
cdr3_nt: TGCGCCAGCAGCCAAGAGAGAGGGACTCCTAACGTCCTGACTTTC

j_call: TRBJ2-7
v_call: TRBV6-1
cdr3_length: 15
clone_size: NA
d_call: TRBD1
cdr3_aa: CASSSLWTGSYEQYF
cdr3_nt: TGTGCCAGCAGTAGCCTTTGGACAGGGAGCTACGAGCAGTACTTC

j_call: TRBJ2-5
v_call: TRBV29-1
cdr3_length: 15
clone_size: NA
d_call: TRBD2
cdr3_aa: CSVEGGLAGAETQYF
cdr3_nt: TGCAGCGTTGAAGGGGGACTAGCGGGAGCAGAGACCCAGTACTTC

j_call: TRBJ2-2
v_call: TRBV29-1
cdr3_length: 13
clone_size: few
d_call: NA
cdr3_aa: CSVESFSTGELFF
cdr3_nt: TGCAGCGTTGAATCATTTAGCACCGGGGAGCTGTTTTTT

j_call: TRBJ2-2
v_call: TRBV7-3
cdr3_length: 15
clone_size: NA
d_call: NA
cdr3_aa: CASSLNLGLTGELFF
cdr3_nt: TGTGCCAGCAGCTTAAATCTCGGACTCACCGGGGAGCTGTTTTTT

j_call: TRBJ1-1
v_call: TRBV5-4
cdr3_length: 13
clone_size: NA
d_call: NA
cdr3_aa: CASSWGGGTEAFF
cdr3_nt: TGTGCCAGCAGCTGGGGAGGGGGCACTGAAGCTTTCTTT

j_call: TRBJ2-1
v_call: TRBV14
cdr3_length: 15
clone_size: NA
d_call: TRBD2
cdr3_aa: CASSQAHGLAAEQFF
cdr3_nt: TGTGCCAGCAGCCAAGCCCACGGACTAGCGGCTGAGCAGTTCTTC

j_call: TRBJ1-1
v_call: TRBV18
cdr3_length: 14
clone_size: NA
d_call: NA
cdr3_aa: CASSPDRQAAEAFF
cdr3_nt: TGTGCCAGCTCACCAGATCGACAGGCCGCTGAAGCTTTCTTT

j_call: TRBJ2-6
v_call: TRBV11-2
cdr3_length: 15
clone_size: NA
d_call: NA
cdr3_aa: CASSLRDSGANVLTF
cdr3_nt: TGTGCCAGCAGCCTCCGGGACTCTGGGGCCAACGTCCTGACTTTC

j_call: TRBJ2-5
v_call: TRBV30
cdr3_length: 15
clone_size: NA
d_call: TRBD1
cdr3_aa: CAWSQGQGVGETQYF
cdr3_nt: TGTGCCTGGAGCCAGGGACAGGGGGTGGGAGAGACCCAGTACTTC

j_call: TRBJ2-2
v_call: TRBV7-8
cdr3_length: 17
clone_size: once
d_call: TRBD2
cdr3_aa: CASSLGLAGLRTGELFF
cdr3_nt: TGTGCCAGCAGCTTAGGACTAGCGGGACTGCGGACCGGGGAGCTGTTTTTT

j_call: TRBJ1-1
v_call: TRBV5-4
cdr3_length: 14
clone_size: NA
d_call: TRBD1
cdr3_aa: CASSTTGGDTEAFF
cdr3_nt: TGTGCCAGCAGCACGACAGGGGGGGACACTGAAGCTTTCTTT

j_call: TRBJ2-5
v_call: TRBV7-2
cdr3_length: 14
clone_size: NA
d_call: TRBD2
cdr3_aa: CASSRVAGEETQYF
cdr3_nt: TGTGCCAGCAGCCGAGTAGCGGGAGAAGAGACCCAGTACTTC

j_call: TRBJ2-2
v_call: TRBV28
cdr3_length: 13
clone_size: NA
d_call: NA
cdr3_aa: CASSSTSFGELFF
cdr3_nt: TGTGCCAGCAGCTCCACTAGTTTCGGGGAGCTGTTTTTT

j_call: TRBJ2-2
v_call: TRBV7-3
cdr3_length: 16
clone_size: NA
d_call: NA
cdr3_aa: CASSPPGTPNTGELFF
cdr3_nt: TGTGCCAGCAGCCCCCCAGGGACACCGAACACCGGGGAGCTGTTTTTT

j_call: TRBJ1-1
v_call: TRBV2
cdr3_length: 14
clone_size: NA
d_call: NA
cdr3_aa: CASRSGQTNTEAFF
cdr3_nt: TGTGCCAGCAGATCTGGACAGACTAACACTGAAGCTTTCTTT

j_call: TRBJ1-2
v_call: TRBV6-5
cdr3_length: 14
clone_size: NA
d_call: NA
cdr3_aa: CASSTEGGAYGYTF
cdr3_nt: TGTGCCAGCAGCACCGAAGGGGGTGCCTATGGCTACACCTTC

j_call: TRBJ1-2
v_call: TRBV11-2
cdr3_length: 14
clone_size: NA
d_call: NA
cdr3_aa: CASSERGKNYGYTF
cdr3_nt: TGTGCCAGCAGCGAACGGGGAAAGAACTATGGCTACACCTTC

j_call: TRBJ2-2
v_call: TRBV29-1
cdr3_length: 14
clone_size: NA
d_call: TRBD1
cdr3_aa: CSARTGDGAGELFF
cdr3_nt: TGCAGCGCCCGAACAGGGGATGGGGCCGGGGAGCTGTTTTTT

j_call: TRBJ2-3
v_call: TRBV7-9
cdr3_length: 14
clone_size: few
d_call: NA
cdr3_aa: CASSSGTSTDTQYF
cdr3_nt: TGTGCCAGCAGCTCCGGGACTAGCACAGATACGCAGTATTTT

j_call: TRBJ2-6
v_call: TRBV30
cdr3_length: 14
clone_size: many
d_call: NA
cdr3_aa: CAWARDSGANVLTF
cdr3_nt: TGTGCCTGGGCCCGGGACTCTGGGGCCAACGTCCTGACTTTC

j_call: TRBJ2-3
v_call: TRBV27
cdr3_length: 15
clone_size: NA
d_call: NA
cdr3_aa: CASSSTSRGTDTQYF
cdr3_nt: TGTGCCAGCAGTTCAACTAGTCGCGGCACAGATACGCAGTATTTT

j_call: TRBJ2-1
v_call: TRBV23-1
cdr3_length: 14
clone_size: NA
d_call: NA
cdr3_aa: CAFQTGISYNEQFF
cdr3_nt: TGCGCCTTCCAAACCGGTATCTCCTACAATGAGCAGTTCTTC

j_call: TRBJ1-3
v_call: TRBV2
cdr3_length: 15
clone_size: NA
d_call: TRBD1
cdr3_aa: CASRDRGLSGNTIYF
cdr3_nt: TGTGCCAGCAGGGACAGGGGGCTCTCTGGAAACACCATATATTTT

j_call: TRBJ2-3
v_call: TRBV4-1
cdr3_length: 16
clone_size: NA
d_call: NA
cdr3_aa: CASSPFLGRATDTQYF
cdr3_nt: TGCGCCAGCAGCCCCTTTCTCGGGAGAGCCACAGATACGCAGTATTTT

j_call: TRBJ2-2
v_call: TRBV5-4
cdr3_length: 16
clone_size: few
d_call: NA
cdr3_aa: CASSLEGTRNTGELFF
cdr3_nt: TGTGCCAGCAGCTTGGAAGGGACAAGGAACACCGGGGAGCTGTTTTTT

j_call: TRBJ2-6
v_call: TRBV5-4
cdr3_length: 16
clone_size: NA
d_call: NA
cdr3_aa: CALLGQEGSGANVLTF
cdr3_nt: TGTGCCCTCCTTGGGCAGGAGGGGTCTGGGGCCAACGTCCTGACTTTC

j_call: TRBJ1-1
v_call: TRBV7-9
cdr3_length: 15
clone_size: NA
d_call: NA
cdr3_aa: CASSLGSGMRTEAFF
cdr3_nt: TGTGCCAGCAGCTTAGGGTCAGGGATGAGGACTGAAGCTTTCTTT

j_call: TRBJ1-5
v_call: TRBV7-9
cdr3_length: 14
clone_size: NA
d_call: NA
cdr3_aa: CASSLENSNQPQHF
cdr3_nt: TGTGCCAGCAGCTTAGAGAACAGTAATCAGCCCCAGCATTTT

j_call: TRBJ1-4
v_call: TRBV19
cdr3_length: 16
clone_size: NA
d_call: TRBD1
cdr3_aa: CASSTLGTGRTEKLFF
cdr3_nt: TGTGCCAGTAGTACCCTGGGGACAGGGAGGACTGAAAAACTGTTTTTT

j_call: TRBJ2-7
v_call: TRBV6-1
cdr3_length: 14
clone_size: NA
d_call: NA
cdr3_aa: CAILTAGVGYEQYF
cdr3_nt: TGTGCCATCCTAACCGCGGGCGTTGGCTACGAGCAGTACTTC

j_call: TRBJ2-3
v_call: TRBV10-1
cdr3_length: 13
clone_size: NA
d_call: NA
cdr3_aa: CASSDILAGPQYF
cdr3_nt: TGCGCCAGCAGCGATATCTTGGCGGGTCCGCAGTATTTT

j_call: TRBJ2-7
v_call: TRBV27
cdr3_length: 15
clone_size: NA
d_call: NA
cdr3_aa: CASRELGVSSYEQYF
cdr3_nt: TGTGCCAGCAGGGAGTTGGGAGTGAGCTCCTACGAGCAGTACTTC

j_call: TRBJ2-1
v_call: TRBV6-4
cdr3_length: 15
clone_size: NA
d_call: TRBD1
cdr3_aa: CASSVDRGSYNEQFF
cdr3_nt: TGTGCCAGCAGTGTTGACAGGGGGTCCTACAATGAGCAGTTCTTC

j_call: TRBJ2-1
v_call: TRBV5-1
cdr3_length: 14
clone_size: NA
d_call: TRBD2
cdr3_aa: CASTPGGSANEQFF
cdr3_nt: TGCGCCAGCACCCCGGGAGGCAGCGCCAATGAGCAGTTCTTC

j_call: TRBJ2-6
v_call: TRBV7-6
cdr3_length: 17
clone_size: NA
d_call: NA
cdr3_aa: CASSLAAQVSGANVLTF
cdr3_nt: TGTGCCAGCAGCTTAGCGGCACAGGTCTCTGGGGCCAACGTCCTGACTTTC

j_call: TRBJ2-1
v_call: TRBV9
cdr3_length: 17
clone_size: NA
d_call: NA
cdr3_aa: CASSVEDGISSYNEQFF
cdr3_nt: TGTGCCAGCAGCGTAGAAGACGGGATCAGCTCCTACAATGAGCAGTTCTTC

j_call: TRBJ1-5
v_call: TRBV25-1
cdr3_length: 13
clone_size: NA
d_call: TRBD1
cdr3_aa: CASRQGAHQPQHF
cdr3_nt: TGTGCCAGCAGACAGGGGGCGCATCAGCCCCAGCATTTT

j_call: TRBJ2-3
v_call: TRBV7-9
cdr3_length: 16
clone_size: NA
d_call: TRBD2
cdr3_aa: CASSLDLAVGTDTQYF
cdr3_nt: TGTGCCAGCAGCTTAGACCTAGCGGTAGGCACAGATACGCAGTATTTT

j_call: TRBJ2-7
v_call: TRBV10-1
cdr3_length: 14
clone_size: NA
d_call: TRBD2
cdr3_aa: CASSLGGSLNEQYF
cdr3_nt: TGCGCCAGCAGCCTGGGAGGGAGTCTCAACGAGCAGTACTTC

j_call: TRBJ2-5
v_call: TRBV5-1
cdr3_length: 15
clone_size: NA
d_call: TRBD1
cdr3_aa: CASSLMGTEQETQYF
cdr3_nt: TGCGCCAGCAGCTTGATGGGGACAGAACAAGAGACCCAGTACTTC

j_call: TRBJ2-7
v_call: TRBV5-5
cdr3_length: 14
clone_size: medium-sized
d_call: TRBD2
cdr3_aa: CASSLGTTSYEQYF
cdr3_nt: TGTGCCAGCAGCTTAGGGACTACCTCCTACGAGCAGTACTTC

j_call: TRBJ1-5
v_call: TRBV11-2
cdr3_length: 14
clone_size: NA
d_call: NA
cdr3_aa: CASSTLGGSEPQHF
cdr3_nt: TGTGCCAGCAGCACTCTGGGAGGGTCGGAGCCCCAGCATTTT

j_call: TRBJ2-5
v_call: TRBV9
cdr3_length: 15
clone_size: NA
d_call: TRBD2
cdr3_aa: CASSSRGTSAETQYF
cdr3_nt: TGTGCCAGCAGCTCACGAGGGACTAGCGCGGAGACCCAGTACTTC

j_call: TRBJ2-1
v_call: TRBV7-9
cdr3_length: 19
clone_size: NA
d_call: NA
cdr3_aa: CASSLVYASGVPYYNEQFF
cdr3_nt: TGTGCCAGCAGCTTAGTTTATGCATCCGGGGTCCCTTATTACAATGAGCAGTTCTTC

j_call: TRBJ2-3
v_call: TRBV30
cdr3_length: 13
clone_size: NA
d_call: TRBD2
cdr3_aa: CAWRTSGTDTQYF
cdr3_nt: TGTGCCTGGAGGACTAGCGGCACAGATACGCAGTATTTT

j_call: TRBJ1-4
v_call: TRBV6-6
cdr3_length: 12
clone_size: NA
d_call: NA
cdr3_aa: CASSYRREKLFF
cdr3_nt: TGTGCCAGCAGTTACAGGAGGGAAAAACTGTTTTTT

j_call: TRBJ2-5
v_call: TRBV30
cdr3_length: 14
clone_size: NA
d_call: NA
cdr3_aa: CAWRTPGFQETQYF
cdr3_nt: TGTGCCTGGAGGACGCCGGGATTCCAAGAGACCCAGTACTTC